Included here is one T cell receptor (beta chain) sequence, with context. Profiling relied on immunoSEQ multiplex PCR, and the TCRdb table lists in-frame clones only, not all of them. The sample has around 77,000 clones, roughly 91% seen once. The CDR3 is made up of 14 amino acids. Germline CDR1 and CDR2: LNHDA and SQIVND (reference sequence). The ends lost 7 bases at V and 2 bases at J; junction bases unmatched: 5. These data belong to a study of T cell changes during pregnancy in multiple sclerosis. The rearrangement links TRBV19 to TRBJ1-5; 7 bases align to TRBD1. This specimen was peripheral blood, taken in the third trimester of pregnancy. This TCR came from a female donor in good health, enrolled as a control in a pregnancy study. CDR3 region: CASTPGQGNQPQHF. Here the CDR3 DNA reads TGTGCCAGTACCCCCGGACAGGGCAATCAGCCCCAGCATTTT.